The next 17 T cell receptor beta chains were all read from a single sample in a study of CD8 T cells in Susac syndrome. After extraction with the RNeasy kit, roughly 0.45 to 1 ug of the RNA was reverse transcribed using random hexamers. MiXCR was run by TCRdb on the immunoSEQ multiplex PCR reads, yielding one entry per CDR3 protein. The table shows roughly 200,000 distinct CDR3 sequences, with approximately 95% occurring only once. Sequencing used CD4+ T cells from PBMCs. The receptor set was obtained from a human donor with multiple sclerosis.

The gene calls are TRBV29-1 and TRBJ1-2, with D tentatively TRBD1 (5 bases). Trimming took 6 bases from V and 6 from J, leaving 17 bases between them. This CDR3 is 13 amino acids long. Germline V lookup: CDR1 SQVTM, CDR2 ANQGSEA. CDR3 sequence reads: CSVTLGRDDGYTF. CDR3 DNA sequence: TGCAGCGTCACGTTGGGCAGGGATGATGGCTACACCTTC.

With respect to this clonotype: The junction departs from germline at one end; a sequencing error may be responsible. This rearrangement joins TRBV20-1 to TRBJ1-5; D possibly corresponds to TRBD1 (5 bases). Germline assignment: CDR1 DFQATT and CDR2 SNEGSKA (reference sequence). The CDR3 has 16 residues. The CDR3 loop is CSATSRGPYSNQPQNF. CDR3 nucleotides: TGCAGTGCTACGAGTCGGGGCCCATATAGCAATCAGCCCCAGAATTTT.

V and J are TRBV7-2 and TRBJ2-3; D gene ambiguous. The CDR3 has 14 amino acids. Looked up from germline, CDR1 is SGHTA and CDR2 is FQGNSA. The V and J ends lost 4 bases and 2 bases respectively, with 10 bases between them. CDR3 sequence: CASSWATFTDTQYF. In DNA, the CDR3 is TGTGCCAGCAGCTGGGCGACCTTCACAGATACGCAGTATTTT.

This rearrangement joins TRBV30 to TRBJ2-7; perhaps TRBD2 as D (6 bases). The CDR3 extends over 14 amino acids. Germline CDR1 reads GTSNPN; CDR2 reads SVGIG (reference sequence). V lost 2 bases, J lost 5 bases, and 16 bases lay in between. CDR3 DNA sequence: TGTGCCTGGAGTCGAAGGGCGGGGATGAACGAGCAGTACTTC. Amino acids: CAWSRRAGMNEQYF.

The chain combines TRBV7-3 with TRBJ2-1; TRBD1 might be the D (7 bases). Looked up from germline, CDR1 is SGHTA and CDR2 is FQGTGA. V dropped 2 bases and J dropped 6 bases, with 14 bases sitting between them. The CDR3 loop spans 15 amino acids. The CDR3 DNA reads as TGTGCCAGCAGCTTATCGACAGGGAGGATCAATGAGCAGTTCTTC. It codes for CASSLSTGRINEQFF.

This chain links TRBV18 with TRBJ2-7; D is possibly TRBD1 or TRBD2 (6 bases each). The CDR3 sequence is 16 residues long. With 6 bases removed from V and 1 base from J, the gap between germline ends came to 19 bases. Germline CDR1 and CDR2: KGHSH and LQKENI. The CDR3 DNA follows: TGTGCCAGCTCCAAGAAGTGGGGGGCGGAGTCCTACGAGCAGTACTTC. This sequence encodes CASSKKWGAESYEQYF.

CDR3 sequence: CASSTGRGSPLHF. The CDR3 DNA reads TGTGCCAGCAGTACAGGGAGGGGTTCACCCCTCCACTTT. The chain employs TRBV28 and TRBJ1-6; the D gene is possibly TRBD1 (6 bases). Germline lookup yields CDR1 MDHEN and CDR2 SYDVKM. This CDR3 is 13 amino acids long. Trimming cost V 5 bases and J 9 bases, with 11 bases left between them.

CDR3 coding DNA: TGTGCCAGCACCCGGGACACCGGGACCTTTAACTATGGCTACACCTTC. It translates to CASTRDTGTFNYGYTF. This chain joins TRBV9 and TRBJ1-2, with D maybe TRBD1 (6 bases). This CDR3 region has 16 residues. CDR1 is SGDLS and CDR2 is YYNGEE in the germline V gene. Trimming took off 6 bases at V and 1 base at J, with 19 bases between the two ends.

V gene TRBV20-1 combines with J gene TRBJ2-7; no reliable D call. Per germline, CDR1 DFQATT and CDR2 SNEGSKA (reference sequence). The CDR3 has 14 amino acids. The germline V and J ends were trimmed by 4 bases and 0 bases, with 13 bases remaining between them. The CDR3 loop reads CSATTASSSYEQYF. Written as DNA, the CDR3 is TGCAGTGCTACAACCGCGTCGAGCTCCTACGAGCAGTACTTC.

The rearrangement joins TRBV7-9 to TRBJ2-5, with D unresolved. Deletions cut 7 bases from V and 1 base from J, with 13 bases between. CDR3 length equals 14 residues. The V gene's germline CDR1 is SEHNR and CDR2 FQNEAQ (reference sequence). The CDR3 spells CASNVGKGQETQYF. The DNA of the CDR3 is TGTGCCAGCAACGTGGGCAAGGGCCAAGAGACCCAGTACTTC. The entire variable domain, with the rest obtained from reference TRBV7-9 and TRBJ2-5, is as follows: DTGVSQNPRHKITKRGQNVTFRCDPISEHNRLYWYRQTLGQGPEFLTYFQNEAQLEKSRLLSDRFSAERPKGSFSTLEIQRTEQGDSAMYLCASNVGKGQETQYFGPGTRLLVL.

This clonotype occurred a few times. J is TRBJ1-2 and V is TRBV2; D is ambiguous. Trimming took 7 bases from V and 8 from J, leaving 14 bases between them. CDR3 length equals 12 residues. Germline V gene sequence: CDR1 SNHLY, CDR2 FYNNEI. This CDR3 reads CASNQALVGYTF. The CDR3, as DNA: TGTGCCAGCAACCAGGCCTTAGTGGGCTACACCTTC.

The chain carries TRBV30 and TRBJ2-7; 8 positions match TRBD1. The CDR3 is 15 amino acids. V lost 2 bases, J lost 6 bases, and 12 bases stayed unmatched. The V gene's germline CDR1 is GTSNPN and CDR2 SVGIG (reference sequence). The CDR3 region has the DNA TGTGCCTGGAGTACCTTAGGACAGGGTATCTCCGAGCAGTACTTC. Residues: CAWSTLGQGISEQYF. The entire variable domain, with the rest obtained from reference TRBV30 and TRBJ2-7, is as follows: SQTIHQWPATLVQPVGSPLSLECTVEGTSNPNLYWYRQAAGRGLQLLFYSVGIGQISSEVPQNLSASRPQDRQFILSSKKLLLSDSGFYLCAWSTLGQGISEQYFGPGTRLTVT.

The chain recombines TRBV4-1 with TRBJ2-6; no firm D call. Germline CDR1 and CDR2: MGHRA and YSYEKL. V gave up 0 bases and J gave up 4 bases, with 13 bases separating them. This CDR3 is 17 amino acids long. CDR3 DNA sequence: TGCGCCAGCAGCCAAGATCTTGTATGGTCCGGGGCCAACGTCCTGACTTTC. This encodes CASSQDLVWSGANVLTF.

V is TRBV11-2 and J is TRBJ1-2; weak D call: TRBD1 (5 bases). This CDR3 comprises 12 residues. The germline CDR1 and CDR2 sequences are SGHAT and FQNNGV. With 4 bases removed from V and 10 bases from J, the gap between germline ends came to 13 bases. The CDR3 here is CASSWDQLVYTF. CDR3 DNA: TGTGCCAGCAGCTGGGACCAGTTAGTCTACACCTTC.

V and J are TRBV30 and TRBJ1-2; D is uncertain. The V gene lost 0 bases and the J gene lost 2 bases, with 7 bases spanning the gap. CDR3 length: 13 amino acids. Germline V lookup: CDR1 GTSNPN, CDR2 SVGIG (reference sequence). The CDR3 loop is CAWSVGINYGYTF. DNA for the CDR3: TGTGCCTGGAGTGTGGGAATCAACTATGGCTACACCTTC. Full variable domain (outside the CDR3, taken from reference TRBV30 and TRBJ1-2): SQTIHQWPATLVQPVGSPLSLECTVEGTSNPNLYWYRQAAGRGLQLLFYSVGIGQISSEVPQNLSASRPQDRQFILSSKKLLLSDSGFYLCAWSVGINYGYTFGSGTRLTVV.

This chain joins TRBV20-1 and TRBJ2-1; a weak D match, TRBD1 (6 bases). CDR1 and CDR2 from the germline V gene are DFQATT and SNEGSKA (reference sequence). V lost 3 bases to trimming and J lost 8 bases, with 20 bases between them. CDR3 length: 15 residues. This CDR3 reads CSASITQGMTDEQFF. The CDR3 bases are TGCAGTGCTAGTATCACACAGGGTATGACGGATGAGCAGTTCTTC.

V usage is TRBV2 and J usage is TRBJ1-6, with 12 bases fitting TRBD1. This CDR3 has 15 residues. The germline gives CDR1 SNHLY, CDR2 FYNNEI. The trim removed 6 bases at V and 10 bases at J, leaving 7 bases unmatched. DNA of the CDR3: TGTGCCAGCAGCCCTAGGGACAGGGGGCACTCACCCCTCCACTTT. Its protein product is CASSPRDRGHSPLHF. The complete variable domain, with remaining parts taken from reference TRBV2 and TRBJ1-6, reads EPEVTQTPSHQVTQMGQEVILRCVPISNHLYFYWYRQILGQKVEFLVSFYNNEISEKSEIFDDQFSVERPDGSNFTLKIRSTKLEDSAMYFCASSPRDRGHSPLHFGNGTRLTVT.